The 19 T cell receptor beta chains given below trace back to one sample, sequenced in a study of OX40 agonist ivuxolimab in advanced cancers. Produced via immunoSEQ multiplex PCR; TCRdb's table is partial and in-frame only. The sample lists roughly 60,000 clones; approximately 84% were seen once. The starting material was CD4+ or CD8+ T cells sorted from blood, obtained in a trial of the OX40 agonist ivuxolimab. The receptors were sampled from an adult with an advanced solid tumor such as melanoma, head and neck, liver or kidney cancer.

This clone is a singleton in its sample. The chain couples TRBV27 to TRBJ2-1; D is possibly TRBD2 (5 bases). Deletions cut 0 bases from V and 8 bases from J, with 8 bases between. Germline V gives CDR1 MNHEY, CDR2 SMNVEV (reference sequence). The CDR3 spans 13 residues. CDR3 bases: TGTGCCAGCAGTTTATCGCACGGGGATGAGCAGTTCTTC. Translation gives CASSLSHGDEQFF.

This clone appeared a few times. This sequence joins TRBV19 and TRBJ2-3; perhaps D is TRBD1 or TRBD2 (5 bases each). CDR1 and CDR2 from the germline V gene are LNHDA and SQIVND (reference sequence). Trimming removed 5 bases at V and 6 bases at J, with 15 bases between. The CDR3 sequence is 14 residues long. The CDR3: CASSVRGPPDTQYF. The CDR3 coding sequence is TGTGCCAGTAGTGTCCGGGGCCCACCTGATACGCAGTATTTT.

The chain couples TRBV27 to TRBJ2-5, with D unclear. This CDR3 spans 15 amino acids. The V end lost 5 bases, the J end lost 2 bases, and 15 bases lay between the germline ends. From germline, CDR1 is MNHEY and CDR2 SMNVEV (reference sequence). Written as DNA, the CDR3 is TGTGCCAGCAGTCCCCGTCTTGGAGCTCAAGAGACCCAGTACTTC. Translating gives CASSPRLGAQETQYF.

This clone was observed a single time. V usage is TRBV27 and J usage is TRBJ2-6; D not certain. Trimming stripped 7 bases from V and 0 bases from J, with 10 bases between. The CDR3 sequence is 15 residues long. Germline CDR1 MNHEY, CDR2 SMNVEV (reference sequence). The DNA of the CDR3 is TGTGCCAGCATGCGACGGATCTCTGGGGCCAACGTCCTGACTTTC. It encodes CASMRRISGANVLTF.

The table lists this clone with a few counts. The J gene is TRBJ1-1, the V gene TRBV30; D gene uncertain. V was clipped by 0 bases and J by 2 bases, with 7 bases between them. Germline lookup yields CDR1 GTSNPN and CDR2 SVGIG (reference sequence). This CDR3 has 13 amino acids. The CDR3 DNA follows: TGTGCCTGGAGTGTAAACGGTAACACTGAAGCTTTCTTT. This sequence encodes CAWSVNGNTEAFF.

The chain has TRBV6-4 and TRBJ2-1; 13 bases line up with TRBD2. The trim removed 5 bases at V and 6 bases at J, leaving 4 bases unmatched. CDR1 is MRHNA and CDR2 is SNTAGT in the germline V gene. The length of the CDR3 is 15 residues. As DNA, the CDR3 is TGTGCCAGCAGTTCGACTAGCGGGGGGAGCAATGAGCAGTTCTTC. Translation gives CASSSTSGGSNEQFF.

V gene TRBV5-1 combines with J gene TRBJ1-1; 7 positions match TRBD1. From germline, CDR1 is SGHRS and CDR2 YFSETQ. V gave up 0 bases and J gave up 6 bases; unmatched junction bases: 8. The CDR3 loop spans 15 amino acids. CDR3 DNA sequence: TGCGCCAGCAGCTTGGGGCCAGACAGGGCTGCTGAAGCTTTCTTT. Its translation: CASSLGPDRAAEAFF.

The chain combines TRBV25-1 with TRBJ2-2; 8 nucleotides line up with TRBD2. The germline gives CDR1 MGHDK, CDR2 SYGVNS. The CDR3 sequence is 16 residues long. Trimming cost V 2 bases and J 4 bases; bases outside gene matches: 6. The CDR3 sequence is CASSEPPGLGTGELFF. The DNA of the CDR3 is TGTGCCAGCAGTGAACCGCCGGGACTAGGCACCGGGGAGCTGTTTTTT.

The chain employs TRBV7-3 and TRBJ2-2; D may be TRBD1 or TRBD2 (5 bases each). Looked up from germline, CDR1 is SGHTA and CDR2 is FQGTGA. CDR3 size: 15 residues. The V gene lost 4 bases and the J gene lost 1 base, with 10 bases spanning the gap. The chain's CDR3 is CASSSGTGNTGELFF. The DNA for the CDR3 is TGTGCCAGCAGCTCGGGGACGGGGAACACCGGGGAGCTGTTTTTT. Complete variable domain (other parts from reference TRBV7-3 and TRBJ2-2): GAGVSQTPSNKVTEKGKYVELRCDPISGHTALYWYRQSLGQGPEFLIYFQGTGAADDSGLPNDRFFAVRPEGSVSTLKIQRTERGDSAVYLCASSSGTGNTGELFFGEGSRLTVL.

This clone showed up just once. The J gene is TRBJ1-4, the V gene TRBV5-4; TRBD1 matches 7 bases. Germline values: CDR1 SGHNT, CDR2 YYREEE (reference sequence). The CDR3 covers 15 residues. The ends lost 4 bases at V and 5 bases at J; junction bases unmatched: 8. CDR3 sequence: CASSVVGTANEKLFF. CDR3 nucleotide sequence: TGTGCCAGCAGCGTCGTAGGGACAGCGAATGAAAAACTGTTTTTT.

This clone was seen more than once but under ten times. V usage is TRBV20-1 and J usage is TRBJ1-1, with D possibly matching TRBD1 (5 bases). The germline V gene has CDR1 DFQATT and CDR2 SNEGSKA (reference sequence). V was clipped by 6 bases and J by 1 base, with 6 bases between them. The CDR3 extends over 11 amino acids. CDR3 nucleotides: TGCAGTGCGGGGGAGAACACTGAAGCTTTCTTT. This translates into CSAGENTEAFF.

The chain employs TRBV9 and TRBJ2-5, with TRBD2 as a possible D gene (6 bases). From germline, CDR1 is SGDLS and CDR2 YYNGEE. The V and J ends lost 2 bases and 1 base respectively, with 12 bases between them. The CDR3 sequence is 15 residues long. CDR3 nucleotide sequence: TGTGCCAGCAGCGTCGACCGGGAGCCCCAAGAGACCCAGTACTTC. Its protein is CASSVDREPQETQYF.

This clone has just a few counts. The same CDR3 also results from other DNA sequences found in this sample. The rearrangement uses TRBV7-3 and TRBJ1-1; D is uncertain. The V and J ends lost 6 bases and 3 bases respectively, with 11 bases between them. The CDR3 covers 13 residues. Germline V gives CDR1 SGHTA, CDR2 FQGTGA. CDR3 sequence (DNA): TGTGCCAGCAGTCGAAGGGCGGACACTGAAGCTTTCTTT. Translated, it gives CASSRRADTEAFF.

This chain joins TRBV30 and TRBJ2-2; 10 bases agree with TRBD1. The V gene's germline CDR1 is GTSNPN and CDR2 SVGIG (reference sequence). The CDR3 loop spans 15 amino acids. V was pared by 3 bases and J by 3 bases, with 4 bases of the junction left unmatched. The CDR3 DNA is TGTGCCTGGAGGACAGGGGGCGCGCACACCGGGGAGCTGTTTTTT. Its protein is CAWRTGGAHTGELFF. Full variable domain (rest looked up from reference TRBV30 and TRBJ2-2): SQTIHQWPATLVQPVGSPLSLECTVEGTSNPNLYWYRQAAGRGLQLLFYSVGIGQISSEVPQNLSASRPQDRQFILSSKKLLLSDSGFYLCAWRTGGAHTGELFFGEGSRLTVL.

The CDR3 sequence: CASSESGSYGYTF. In DNA, the CDR3 is TGTGCCAGCAGTGAATCAGGGAGCTATGGCTACACCTTC. J is TRBJ1-2 and V is TRBV6-4; D might be TRBD1 (5 bases). Germline-derived CDR1 and CDR2 are MRHNA and SNTAGT. V was trimmed by 3 bases and J by 4 bases, leaving 9 bases between them. The CDR3 covers 13 residues.

This clone has only one observation. The gene calls are TRBV5-1 and TRBJ2-7; D may correspond to TRBD1 or TRBD2 (5 bases each). There are 14 residues in the CDR3. V was shortened by 7 bases and J by 0 bases, with 14 bases between the two germline ends. Germline CDR1 and CDR2: SGHRS and YFSETQ. The CDR3 spells CASRSWGSSYEQYF. The CDR3 bases are TGCGCCAGCCGAAGTTGGGGGAGCTCCTACGAGCAGTACTTC.

This clone was picked up a small number of times. The chain couples TRBV15 to TRBJ1-1, with D maybe TRBD1 (5 bases). Per the germline V gene, CDR1 is LNHNV and CDR2 is YYDKDF (reference sequence). The V end lost 2 bases, the J end lost 6 bases, and 19 bases lay between the germline ends. This CDR3 comprises 16 residues. Here the CDR3 DNA reads TGTGCCACCAGCAGATCTCGGGGCGGAGGGGCTGCTGAAGCTTTCTTT. This sequence encodes CATSRSRGGGAAEAFF.

The CDR3 here is CASRLFDEQYF. CDR3 DNA: TGTGCCAGCAGATTATTTGACGAGCAGTACTTC. The chain recombines TRBV11-2 with TRBJ2-5; no clear D gene. The J call may be in error: the DNA end matches TRBJ2-7 better. The CDR3 has 11 amino acids. Germline V gene lookup returns CDR1 SGHAT and CDR2 FQNNGV.

CDR3 protein: CASSPAAQYTDTQYF. CDR3 nucleotide sequence: TGCGCCAGCAGCCCAGCGGCCCAGTACACAGATACGCAGTATTTT. The rearrangement joins TRBV4-1 to TRBJ2-3; maybe TRBD2 (5 bases). The CDR3 runs to 15 residues. CDR1 MGHRA and CDR2 YSYEKL come from the germline V gene. V lost 4 bases, J lost 2 bases, and 13 bases lay in between.